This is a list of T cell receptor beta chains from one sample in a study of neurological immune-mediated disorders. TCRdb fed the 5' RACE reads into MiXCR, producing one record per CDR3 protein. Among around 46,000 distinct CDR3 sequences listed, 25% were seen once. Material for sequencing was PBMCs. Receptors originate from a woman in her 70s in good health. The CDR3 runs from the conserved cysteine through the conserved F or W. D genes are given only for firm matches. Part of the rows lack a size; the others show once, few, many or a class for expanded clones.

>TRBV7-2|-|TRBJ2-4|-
TGTGCCAGCAGTGAGGGGAGAGCCAAAAACATTCAGTACTTC
CASSEGRAKNIQYF
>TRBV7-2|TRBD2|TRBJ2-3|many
TGTGCCAGCAGCTTGACTAGCGAGAGAGATACGCAGTATTTT
CASSLTSERDTQYF
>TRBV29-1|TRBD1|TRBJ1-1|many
TGCAGCGTGACCGGGCGGGACAGGGTGAACACTGAAGCTTTCTTT
CSVTGRDRVNTEAFF
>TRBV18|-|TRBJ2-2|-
TGTGCCAGCTCACGGATAAGCAGGACCGCGAACACCGGGGAGCTGTTTTTT
CASSRISRTANTGELFF
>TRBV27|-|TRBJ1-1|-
TGTGCCAGCAAGAACAGGATTGCTGAAGCTTTCTTT
CASKNRIAEAFF
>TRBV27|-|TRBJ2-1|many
TGTGCCAGCAGTTTATGGGGGCTAGCTGAGACCAATGAGCAGTTCTTC
CASSLWGLAETNEQFF
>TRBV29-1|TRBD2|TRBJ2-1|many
TGCAGCGTGGCGCTAGGCCTAGCGGGGGCCTACAATGAGCAGTTCTTC
CSVALGLAGAYNEQFF
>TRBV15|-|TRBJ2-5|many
TGTGCCACCAGCAGAGAATTCCAAGAGACCCAGTACTTC
CATSREFQETQYF
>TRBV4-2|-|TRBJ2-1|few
TGTGCCAGCAGCCAAGCCGCTGGGGCGGATGAGCAGTTCTTC
CASSQAAGADEQFF
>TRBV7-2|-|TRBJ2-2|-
TGTGCCAGCAGCCCCAGGAACAGGAACACCGGGGAGCTGTTTTTT
CASSPRNRNTGELFF
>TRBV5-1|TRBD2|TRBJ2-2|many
TGCGCCAGCAGCTCGATAGCGGGAGTTAGCACCGGGGAGCTGTTTTTT
CASSSIAGVSTGELFF
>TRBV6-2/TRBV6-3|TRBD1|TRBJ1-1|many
TGTGCCAGCAGTCCGGACAGGGTGGGCACTGAAGCTTTCTTT
CASSPDRVGTEAFF
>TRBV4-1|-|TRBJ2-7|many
TGCGCCAGCAGCCTTCTTGAGGGTTCCAACGAGCAGTACTTC
CASSLLEGSNEQYF
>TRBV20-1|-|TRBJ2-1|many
TGCAGTGCTAGAGATCCCCTCCGTAACAATGAGCAGTTCTTC
CSARDPLRNNEQFF
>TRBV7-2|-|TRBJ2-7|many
TGTGCCAGCAGCCAAACTAGCGAGCAGTACTTC
CASSQTSEQYF
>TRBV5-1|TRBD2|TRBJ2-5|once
TGCACCAGCAGCTTGAGGACTAGCGGGGACAATGAGCAGTACTTC
CTSSLRTSGDNEQYF
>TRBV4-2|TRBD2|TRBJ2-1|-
TGTGCCAGCAGCCGGGGGACTAGCGGCTACAATGAGCAGTTCTTC
CASSRGTSGYNEQFF
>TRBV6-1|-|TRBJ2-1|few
TGTGCCAGCAGTCCCTCGGACAGATACAATGAGCAGTTCTTC
CASSPSDRYNEQFF
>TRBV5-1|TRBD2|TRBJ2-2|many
TGCGCCAGCAGCTTGTGGACTAGCACCGGGGAGCTGTTTTTT
CASSLWTSTGELFF
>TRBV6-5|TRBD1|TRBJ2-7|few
TGTGCCAGCGGGACAGGAAACTACGAGCAGTACTTC
CASGTGNYEQYF
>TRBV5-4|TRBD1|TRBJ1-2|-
TGTGCCAGCAGCTTAAAACAGGGGGATGGCTACACCTTC
CASSLKQGDGYTF
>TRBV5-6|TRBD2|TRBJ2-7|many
TGTGCCAGCAGCACGGGACTAGCGTTGACGTACGAGCAGTACTTC
CASSTGLALTYEQYF
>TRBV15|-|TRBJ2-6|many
TGTGCCACCAGTGTCCCTTCTGGGGCCAACGTCCTGACTTTC
CATSVPSGANVLTF
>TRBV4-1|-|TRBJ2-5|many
TGCGCCAGCAGCCAAGGGGAGCGGGACCAAGAGACCCAGTACTTC
CASSQGERDQETQYF
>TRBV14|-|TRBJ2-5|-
TGTGCCAGCAGCCAAGGAATCCCAGAGACCCAGTACTTC
CASSQGIPETQYF
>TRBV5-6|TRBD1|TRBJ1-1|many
TGTGCCAGCAGCCAATTATTGATGACCAGGGGGCCCGCTGAAGCTTTCTTT
CASSQLLMTRGPAEAFF
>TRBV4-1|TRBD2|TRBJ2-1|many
TGCGCCAGCAGCCAAGGGGGGGGGTCCTACAATGAGCAGTTCTTC
CASSQGGGSYNEQFF
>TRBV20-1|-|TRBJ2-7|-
TGCAGTGCCAAATCTGTGCAGTCGGGCTACGAGCAGTACTTC
CSAKSVQSGYEQYF
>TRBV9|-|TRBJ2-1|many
TGTGCCAGCAGCAAATTAGATGGGGGGGCCCATGAGCAGTTCTTC
CASSKLDGGAHEQFF
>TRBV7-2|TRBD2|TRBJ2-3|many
TGTGCCAGCAGTCCTCGACTAGCGGGACCTACACTTGATACGCAGTATTTT
CASSPRLAGPTLDTQYF
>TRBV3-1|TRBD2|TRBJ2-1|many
TGTGCCAGCAGCCAAGTTGCGGGAGGGCCTGGAGAGCAGTTCTTC
CASSQVAGGPGEQFF
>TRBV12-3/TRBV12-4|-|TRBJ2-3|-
TGTGCCAGCACGTTTTCAGATACGCAGTATTTT
CASTFSDTQYF
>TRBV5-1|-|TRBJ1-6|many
TGCGCCAGCAGCTTGGGCTTGGGGGGAGAAAATTCACCCCTCCACTTT
CASSLGLGGENSPLHF
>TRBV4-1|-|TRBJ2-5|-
TGCGCCAGCAGCCAAGATATCGCGAGGGAGACCCAGTACTTC
CASSQDIARETQYF
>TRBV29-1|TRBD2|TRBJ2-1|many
TGCAGCGTTGGACTAGCGGTCTCCTACAATGAGCAGTTCTTC
CSVGLAVSYNEQFF
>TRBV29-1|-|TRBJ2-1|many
TGCAGCGTTGACTCCGGGACCCACTACAATGAGCAGTTCTTC
CSVDSGTHYNEQFF
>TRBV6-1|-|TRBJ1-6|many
TGTGCCAGCAGTGATTATAATAATTCACCCCTCCACTTT
CASSDYNNSPLHF
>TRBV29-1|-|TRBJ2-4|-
TGCAGCGCTGCCCAGGGATCCTCGGCCAAAAAAATTCAGTACTTC
CSAAQGSSAKKIQYF
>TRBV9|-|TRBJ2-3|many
TGTGCCAGCAGCGGGGGTGGAGGGCAGACAGATACGCAGTATTTT
CASSGGGGQTDTQYF
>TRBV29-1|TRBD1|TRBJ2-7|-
TGCAGCGGGGGGACAGGGATCGAGCAGTACTTC
CSGGTGIEQYF
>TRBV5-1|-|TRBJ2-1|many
TGCGCCAGCAGCTTGTTGGGGCTACCCTACAATGAGCAGTTCTTC
CASSLLGLPYNEQFF
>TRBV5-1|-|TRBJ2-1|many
TGCGCCAGCAGAATCCTTGCGGGCAGAAACAATGAGCAGTTCTTC
CASRILAGRNNEQFF
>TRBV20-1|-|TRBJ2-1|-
TGCAGTGCTCACCCGCTGATGGGACCGCTGCGCAACAATGAGCAGTTCTTC
CSAHPLMGPLRNNEQFF